These 9 T cell receptor beta chains were all obtained from the same sample, sequenced in a study of long-term antiretroviral therapy in people with HIV. Investigators performed immunoSEQ version v3.0 at survey level. Profiling relied on immunoSEQ multiplex PCR, and the TCRdb table lists in-frame clones only, not all of them. The sample has roughly 42,000 clones; more than 75% are singletons. The sequencing used unsorted PBMCs, collected 0.1 years before starting antiretroviral therapy. The receptors derive from a woman aged 45 to 65 with HIV.

V and J are TRBV11-2 and TRBJ1-1; D remains unclear. The CDR3 is 14 amino acids. Germline CDR1 SGHAT, CDR2 FQNNGV. The germline V and J ends were trimmed by 3 bases and 8 bases, with 16 bases remaining between them. The CDR3 nucleotides read TGTGCCAGCAGCTTCCCCCTCTCTTCCGTCGAAGCTTTCTTT. This codes for CASSFPLSSVEAFF.

The rearrangement uses TRBV19 and TRBJ2-1; no definite D call. Germline V gives CDR1 LNHDA, CDR2 SQIVND (reference sequence). The CDR3 contains 19 residues. Trimming took 1 base from V and 0 from J, leaving 19 bases between them. DNA for the CDR3: TGTGCCAGTAGTATAGTCGCAGGACGGACCGCGAGCTCCTACAATGAGCAGTTCTTC. Its protein product is CASSIVAGRTASSYNEQFF.

The rearrangement joins TRBV30 to TRBJ1-6; 10 bases are a match to TRBD1. The CDR3 contains 14 residues. V gave up 1 base and J gave up 9 bases; unmatched junction bases: 3. From germline, CDR1 is GTSNPN and CDR2 SVGIG (reference sequence). CDR3 loop: CAWSADRGLSPLHF. The CDR3 DNA is TGTGCCTGGAGTGCCGACAGGGGGCTTTCACCCCTCCACTTT.

The V gene is TRBV2, the J gene TRBJ2-5; possible D gene TRBD2, 6 bases. V dropped 2 bases and J dropped 1 base, with 17 bases sitting between them. This CDR3 has 17 amino acids. In germline, CDR1 is SNHLY, CDR2 FYNNEI. The CDR3 here is CASSELSPGTLQETQYF. CDR3 bases: TGTGCCAGCAGTGAATTGAGTCCCGGGACTCTCCAAGAGACCCAGTACTTC.

The chain joins TRBV4-2 to TRBJ1-2; D gene uncertain. The V gene's germline CDR1 is LGHNA and CDR2 YNFKEQ. V was trimmed by 0 bases and J by 8 bases, leaving 19 bases between them. The CDR3 length is 16 residues. The CDR3 coding sequence is TGTGCCAGCAGCCAAGATATGGGGATAGGGCGGAGAGGCTACACCTTC. Encoded protein: CASSQDMGIGRRGYTF.

Regarding this clone: A read error may account for a junction end that differs from germline. The chain recombines TRBV7-7 with TRBJ2-7, with D possibly called TRBD1 or TRBD2 (5 bases each). The germline gives CDR1 SSHAT, CDR2 FNYEAQ (reference sequence). The CDR3 spans 14 residues. The CDR3 reads CASSSNPSGGEQYF. The CDR3 bases are TGTGCTAGCAGCTCAAACCCTAGTGGGGGCGAGCAGTACTTC.

This chain joins TRBV27 and TRBJ1-2; the D gene is possibly TRBD1 (5 bases). The CDR3 is 14 residues long. The germline V gene has CDR1 MNHEY and CDR2 SMNVEV (reference sequence). The CDR3 sequence: CPIWDLLSPYGYTF. The CDR3 nucleotides are TGTCCAATCTGGGACCTTCTAAGTCCTTATGGCTACACCTTC.

CDR3 sequence: CASSRQGWQETQYF. CDR3 sequence (DNA): TGCGCCAGCAGTAGACAGGGTTGGCAAGAGACCCAGTACTTC. The rearrangement joins TRBV5-1 to TRBJ2-5, with TRBD1 identical over 7 bases. V shed 5 bases and J 2 bases; nucleotides not matched to a gene: 6. This CDR3 has 14 residues. Germline CDR1 and CDR2: SGHRS and YFSETQ.

This sequence joins TRBV4-2 and TRBJ1-1, with unresolved D. Trimming took off 1 base at V and 4 bases at J, with 13 bases between the two ends. Germline CDR1 and CDR2: LGHNA and YNFKEQ. The CDR3 length is 15 residues. This CDR3 reads CASSQVADWGTEAFF. Here the CDR3 DNA reads TGTGCCAGCAGCCAAGTTGCGGACTGGGGCACTGAAGCTTTCTTT.